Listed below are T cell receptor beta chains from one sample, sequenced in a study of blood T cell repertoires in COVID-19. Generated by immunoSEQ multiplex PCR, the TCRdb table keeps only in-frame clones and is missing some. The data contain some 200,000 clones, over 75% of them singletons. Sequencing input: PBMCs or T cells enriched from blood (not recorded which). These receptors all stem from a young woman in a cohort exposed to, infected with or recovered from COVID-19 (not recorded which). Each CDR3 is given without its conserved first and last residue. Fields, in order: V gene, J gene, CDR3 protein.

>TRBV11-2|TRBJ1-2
ASSPTGAVSYGYT
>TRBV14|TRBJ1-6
ASSYLRGRNSPLH
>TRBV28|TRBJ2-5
ASSLGREETQY
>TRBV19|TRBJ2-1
ASSPPGPPEDEQF
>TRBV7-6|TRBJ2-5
ASSLPRDFEETQY
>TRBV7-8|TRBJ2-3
ASSRPAGGDTQY
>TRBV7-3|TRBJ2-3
ASSLGLQARQEDTQY
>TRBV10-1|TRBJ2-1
ASSGSSYNEQF
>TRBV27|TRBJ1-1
ASSRQGFDTEAF
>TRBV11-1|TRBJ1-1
ASSPTGNTEAF
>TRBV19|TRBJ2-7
ASSTNQGYEQY
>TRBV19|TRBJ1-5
ASSSPGQGAGQPQH
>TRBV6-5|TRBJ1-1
ASSKDRDTEAF
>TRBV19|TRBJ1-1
ASSIGGNTEAF
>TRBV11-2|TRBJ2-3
ASSDLDRELYTQY